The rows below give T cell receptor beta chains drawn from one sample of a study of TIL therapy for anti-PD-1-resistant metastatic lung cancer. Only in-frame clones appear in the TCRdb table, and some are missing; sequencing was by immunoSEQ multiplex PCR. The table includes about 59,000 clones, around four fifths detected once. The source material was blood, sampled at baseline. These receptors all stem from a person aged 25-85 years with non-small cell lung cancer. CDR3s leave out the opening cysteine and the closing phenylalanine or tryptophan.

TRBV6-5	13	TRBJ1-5	ASSYSSRRHQPQH
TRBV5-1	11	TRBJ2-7	ASGGPQGYEQY
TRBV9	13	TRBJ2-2	ASSVERGYTGELF
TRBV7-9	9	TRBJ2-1	AGLAYNEQF
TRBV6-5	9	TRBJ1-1	ASTQNLEAF
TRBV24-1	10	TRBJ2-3	ATSGSSDTQY
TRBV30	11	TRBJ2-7	AWRGQSSYEQY
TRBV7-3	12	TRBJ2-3	ASSSTVNTDTQY
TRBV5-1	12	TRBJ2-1	ASTERGIYNEQF
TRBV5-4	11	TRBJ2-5	ASSFSLGETQY
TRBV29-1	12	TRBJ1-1	SADRGNRNTEAF
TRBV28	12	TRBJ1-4	ASTQGATNEKLF
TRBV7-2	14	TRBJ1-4	ASSSNQGQGGEKLF
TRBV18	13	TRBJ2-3	ASSPRRGREDTQY
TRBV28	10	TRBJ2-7	ASSFIRYEQY
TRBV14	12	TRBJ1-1	ASSRGTVNTEAF
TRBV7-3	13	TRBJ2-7	ASSLTAAVAYEQY
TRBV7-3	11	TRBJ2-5	ASSPDGQETQY
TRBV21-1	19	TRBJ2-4	ASSTTRGTSGSEEAKNIQY
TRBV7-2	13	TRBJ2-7	ASSLGSGVGYEQY
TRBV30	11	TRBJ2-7	AWEVGGGIEQY
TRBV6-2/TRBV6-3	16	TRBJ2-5	ASSYRLPGTSEQETQY
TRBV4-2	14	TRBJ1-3	ASSQDRTVSGNTIY
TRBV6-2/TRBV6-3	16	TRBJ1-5	ASSYSGQGVGGNQPQH
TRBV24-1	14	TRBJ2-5	ATSAGTGGIGETQY
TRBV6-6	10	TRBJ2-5	ASKRGGETQY
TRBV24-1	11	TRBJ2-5	ATSAGLVSPQY
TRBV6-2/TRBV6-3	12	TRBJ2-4	ASSYGAYGNIQY
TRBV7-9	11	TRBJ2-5	ASSFPLGETQY
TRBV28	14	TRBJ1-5	ASSLKPGQGSQPQH
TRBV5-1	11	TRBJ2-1	ASSLVGGDEQF
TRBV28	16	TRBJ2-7	ASSPQILLADFSYEQY
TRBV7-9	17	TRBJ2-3	ASSLLKREGLVLTDTQY
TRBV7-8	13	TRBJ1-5	ASSKGQGSNQPQH
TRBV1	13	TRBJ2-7	TSSQELTRSYEQY
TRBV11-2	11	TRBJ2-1	ASTQAGQGGQF
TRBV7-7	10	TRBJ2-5	ASSSDQETQY
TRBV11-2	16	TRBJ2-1	ASSLSRWDTSSYNEQF
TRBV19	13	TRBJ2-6	ASSTGWSGANVLT
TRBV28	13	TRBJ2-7	ASSSVGTSLYEQY
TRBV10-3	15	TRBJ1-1	AISEQDRAEWDTEAF
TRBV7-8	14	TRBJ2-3	ASSYGQGSSTDTQY
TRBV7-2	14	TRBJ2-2	ASSSLTGGETGELF
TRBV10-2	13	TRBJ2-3	ASSERVRGTDTQY
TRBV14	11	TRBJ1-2	ATNRGSDYGYT
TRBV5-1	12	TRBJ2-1	ASTLQGADNEQF
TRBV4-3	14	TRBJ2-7	ASSQDWLANSYEQY
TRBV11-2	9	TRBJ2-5	ASSPHGTQY
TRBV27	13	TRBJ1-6	ASSQNRGRNSPLH
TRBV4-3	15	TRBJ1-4	ASSQEDRGATNEKLF
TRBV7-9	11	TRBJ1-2	ASSLGTAYGYT